This T cell receptor (beta chain) was documented in a study of spatial heterogeneity in lung cancer. Time point: sample taken at primary tumor resection. Tumor, nontumor lung or frozen PBMC supplied whole RNA that was sequenced unsorted. TCRdb re-derived calls from the 5' RACE reads in MiXCR, one entry per CDR3 protein. The sample includes roughly 40,000 distinct CDR3 sequences, 6% to 7% of them seen just once. The V and J ends lost 0 bases and 1 base respectively, with 12 bases between them. Germline V gives CDR1 LGHNA, CDR2 YNFKEQ. This CDR3 has 16 amino acids. Material: PBMCs, obtained at surgery. This receptor was taken from a female donor with early-stage non-small cell lung cancer. This chain connects TRBV4-2 to TRBJ2-5; a possible D gene is TRBD2 (5 bases). CDR3 nucleotides: TGTGCCAGCAGCCAAGATAGGCAGAGGGTCCAAGAGACCCAGTACTTC. Its protein is CASSQDRQRVQETQYF.